The 10 T cell receptor beta chains reported below all come from one sample, sequenced in a study of T cells in Graves' hyperthyroidism and ophthalmopathy. The CDR3 regions of TCR beta were amplified from RNA transcripts. The study used the HTBI primer set for a first-round RT-PCR of the TCR CDR3. TCRdb called the multiplex PCR reads again in MiXCR, with one record for every CDR3 protein. Seen here are about 700,000 distinct CDR3 sequences, 13% to 15% observed once, and the top ten hold roughly 10%. Sequencing used blood. The receptors stem from a woman aged 18-29 years with Graves' hyperthyroidism.

This clonotype was counted between two and nine times. The chain employs TRBV20-1 and TRBJ2-1; D is unresolved. Trimming removed 6 bases at V and 1 base at J, with 10 bases between. CDR3 length: 13 residues. CDR1 is DFQATT, CDR2 SNEGSKA, per germline (reference sequence). This CDR3 reads CSALLGSYNEQFF. Written as DNA, the CDR3 is TGCAGTGCGCTGTTGGGTTCCTACAATGAGCAGTTCTTC.

The CDR3 bases are TGCGCCAGCAGCCTATTGTACCCGTGGAGAGCCAAAAACATTCAGTACTTC. It specifies CASSLLYPWRAKNIQYF. This chain uses TRBV4-1 with TRBJ2-4; D uncertain. Germline CDR1 is MGHRA and CDR2 is YSYEKL. The ends were cut back, 4 bases at V and 0 bases at J, with 16 bases in the middle. The CDR3 contains 17 residues.

The table lists this clonotype with many counts. The V and J genes are TRBV4-3 and TRBJ2-1; 10 nucleotides match TRBD2. With 0 bases clipped from V and 4 bases from J, the junction kept 6 bases outside the gene matches. This CDR3 spans 17 amino acids. Looked up from germline, CDR1 is LGHNA and CDR2 is YSLEER. The CDR3 protein is CASSQDAAGGPYNEQFF. The CDR3 bases are TGCGCCAGCAGCCAAGACGCAGCGGGAGGGCCGTACAATGAGCAGTTCTTC.

This clonotype was recorded many times. The CDR3 is CASSPSRGTTEAFF. The CDR3 nucleotides are TGTGCCAGCTCACCATCGCGGGGGACTACTGAAGCTTTCTTT. V usage is TRBV18 and J usage is TRBJ1-1; perhaps TRBD1 as D (5 bases). Trimming left V 2 bases short and J 5 bases short, with 12 bases between. CDR3 length: 14 residues. Germline values: CDR1 KGHSH, CDR2 LQKENI.

This clonotype occurred a few times. The DNA of the CDR3 is TGCGCCAGCAGCTTGGTCAGCGGGGCTAGCACAGATACGCAGTATTTT. As protein: CASSLVSGASTDTQYF. The rearrangement uses TRBV5-1 and TRBJ2-3; 7 bases are a match to TRBD2. The germline V gene has CDR1 SGHRS and CDR2 YFSETQ. V shed 0 bases and J 0 bases; nucleotides not matched to a gene: 4. The CDR3 length is 16 residues.

The sample holds many counts of this clonotype. The gene calls are TRBV12-3 or TRBV12-4 and TRBJ2-2; TRBD2 agrees at 7 bases. Losses at the gene ends were 8 bases for V and 5 bases for J; bases not matched to a gene: 14. The CDR3 runs 16 residues. The CDR3 DNA sequence: TGTGCCAGCGGGCCCTCCAAGGGGAGGGATACCGGGGAGCTGTTTTTT. It specifies CASGPSKGRDTGELFF.

The genes are TRBV3-1 and TRBJ2-3; D is possibly TRBD1 (6 bases). Between the trimmed V and J ends, which lost 3 bases and 6 bases, there was a span of 13 bases. CDR1 LGHDT and CDR2 YNNKEL come from the germline V gene (reference sequence). There are 14 residues in the CDR3. For the CDR3, the DNA is TGTGCCAGCAGCCAGGATCACAGGGCCGATACGCAGTATTTT. Its protein is CASSQDHRADTQYF.

The chain recombines TRBV6-1 with TRBJ2-3, with unresolved D. V was pared by 5 bases and J by 0 bases, with 21 bases between. The CDR3 extends over 18 amino acids. Germline V gene lookup returns CDR1 MNHNS and CDR2 SASEGT. CDR3 region: CASSKINQIITSTDTQYF. CDR3 nucleotides: TGTGCCAGCAGTAAAATTAACCAGATAATAACTAGCACAGATACGCAGTATTTT.

This clonotype has a count of ten or more. The chain is built from TRBV2 and TRBJ2-7; D call uncertain. V was trimmed by 6 bases and J by 3 bases, leaving 15 bases between them. CDR3 size: 14 residues. Germline CDR1 and CDR2: SNHLY and FYNNEI. CDR3 nucleotides: TGTGCCAGCAGCAAAGTTAAGGATTTCTACGAGCAGTACTTC. Protein product: CASSKVKDFYEQYF.

This clonotype came up many times. The chain employs TRBV27 and TRBJ2-2; maybe TRBD2 (5 bases). The V and J ends lost 2 bases and 6 bases respectively, with 7 bases between them. The germline gives CDR1 MNHEY, CDR2 SMNVEV (reference sequence). CDR3 length equals 13 residues. The DNA for the CDR3 is TGTGCCAGCAGTTTAATGAGGGCCGGGGAGCTGTTTTTT. This gives the protein CASSLMRAGELFF.